This T cell receptor beta chain was identified in a study of T-cell memory formation after mild COVID-19. This clonotype was observed a handful of times. Antigen: not known. The CDR3 extends over 13 amino acids. Germline V gene data show CDR1 as SQVTM and CDR2 as ANQGSEA. V lost 6 bases, J lost 6 bases, and 8 bases stayed unmatched. Study observations and caveats: Contracting clones from day 15 to 85 had balanced CD4/CD8; later expanders favoured CD4+.

One entry per CDR3 protein results from TCRdb running MiXCR on the 5' RACE reads. Of fewer than 650,000 distinct CDR3 sequences in the sample, less than 25% were seen once. The sequenced material came from PBMCs or a T cell subset sorted from them (not recorded which). The TCR sequence derives from an adult woman who had mild COVID-19 (a few samples of this study predate the infection). Cell type and time point are not known. The chain combines TRBV29-1 with TRBJ1-5, with 7 bases identical to TRBD1. The CDR3 sequence is CSVRTGVSQPQHF. The DNA for the CDR3 is TGCAGCGTGAGAACAGGGGTGAGTCAGCCCCAGCATTTT.